The 8 T cell receptor beta chains below all came from one sample that was sequenced in a study of shared clonotypes between healthy human individuals. TCRdb's table, derived via immunoSEQ multiplex PCR, lists solely in-frame clones and lacks some. The sample records about 1.5 million clones, 95% to 99% being singletons. What was sequenced was naive CD4+ T cells sorted from blood. The subset is: CD45RA+ positively selected. These receptors originate from a man under 40 in good health.

The chain carries TRBV6-5 and TRBJ1-5; tentatively, D is TRBD1 (6 bases). CDR1 is MNHEY, CDR2 SVGAGI, per germline. V was pared by 6 bases and J by 7 bases, with 16 bases between. The CDR3 length is 14 residues. The CDR3 bases are TGTGCCAGCAGCCCCCTACAGGGAATACAGCCCCAGCATTTT. Amino acids: CASSPLQGIQPQHF.

This chain connects TRBV19 to TRBJ1-4; D perhaps matches TRBD1 (6 bases). The CDR3 is 16 residues long. V lost 5 bases and J 0 bases, leaving 13 bases between the germline ends. The germline V gene encodes CDR1 LNHDA and CDR2 SQIVND (reference sequence). CDR3 residues: CASSEPRTATNEKLFF. The CDR3 DNA reads TGTGCCAGTAGTGAACCCAGGACAGCAACTAATGAAAAACTGTTTTTT.

The chain recombines TRBV18 with TRBJ1-5; D is ambiguous. CDR1 and CDR2 from the germline V gene are KGHSH and LQKENI. The CDR3 covers 14 residues. V was shortened by 2 bases and J by 2 bases, with 7 bases between the two germline ends. CDR3 nucleotide sequence: TGTGCCAGCTCACCATTTGACGGCAATCAGCCCCAGCATTTT. It encodes CASSPFDGNQPQHF.

The rearrangement links TRBV9 to TRBJ1-3; D is possibly TRBD1 (5 bases). The CDR3 has 16 amino acids. Germline CDR1 and CDR2: SGDLS and YYNGEE. Trimming took off 4 bases at V and 4 bases at J, with 18 bases between the two ends. The CDR3 DNA reads TGTGCCAGCAGCCTAAGAGACAGAGGCGGGGGAAACACCATATATTTT. This gives the protein CASSLRDRGGGNTIYF.

This chain links TRBV7-2 with TRBJ1-5; 7 nucleotides agree with TRBD1. Germline V gives CDR1 SGHTA, CDR2 FQGNSA. The CDR3 loop spans 17 amino acids. Trimming cost V 0 bases and J 6 bases; bases outside gene matches: 11. The CDR3 DNA follows: TGTGCCAGCAGCTTAGCCTCGACAGGGTTCATCGGTCAGCCCCAGCATTTT. It specifies CASSLASTGFIGQPQHF.

The J gene is TRBJ1-5, the V gene TRBV4-2; D gene uncertain. The germline V and J ends were trimmed by 1 base and 0 bases, with 4 bases remaining between them. The CDR3 contains 14 residues. The germline CDR1 and CDR2 sequences are LGHNA and YNFKEQ. CDR3 sequence: CASSQGNSNQPQHF. Written as DNA, the CDR3 is TGTGCCAGCAGCCAAGGAAATAGCAATCAGCCCCAGCATTTT.

The rearrangement links TRBV5-1 to TRBJ2-3, with 7 bases lining up with TRBD1. After removal of 0 bases from V and 6 bases from J, the junction contained 7 bases not matched to a gene. The V gene's germline CDR1 is SGHRS and CDR2 YFSETQ. The CDR3 spans 15 residues. The CDR3, as DNA: TGCGCCAGCAGCTTGGGTTCAACAGGGGAGGATACGCAGTATTTT. It yields the protein CASSLGSTGEDTQYF.

As for this clone: The same CDR3 also results from other DNA sequences found in this sample. This chain links TRBV18 with TRBJ1-1; weak D call: TRBD1 (5 bases). The CDR3 spans 14 residues. Germline values: CDR1 KGHSH, CDR2 LQKENI. The V end lost 3 bases, the J end lost 1 base, and 9 bases lay between the germline ends. CDR3 region: CASSPRGGNTEAFF. The CDR3 DNA sequence: TGTGCCAGCTCACCCCGCGGGGGGAACACTGAAGCTTTCTTT.